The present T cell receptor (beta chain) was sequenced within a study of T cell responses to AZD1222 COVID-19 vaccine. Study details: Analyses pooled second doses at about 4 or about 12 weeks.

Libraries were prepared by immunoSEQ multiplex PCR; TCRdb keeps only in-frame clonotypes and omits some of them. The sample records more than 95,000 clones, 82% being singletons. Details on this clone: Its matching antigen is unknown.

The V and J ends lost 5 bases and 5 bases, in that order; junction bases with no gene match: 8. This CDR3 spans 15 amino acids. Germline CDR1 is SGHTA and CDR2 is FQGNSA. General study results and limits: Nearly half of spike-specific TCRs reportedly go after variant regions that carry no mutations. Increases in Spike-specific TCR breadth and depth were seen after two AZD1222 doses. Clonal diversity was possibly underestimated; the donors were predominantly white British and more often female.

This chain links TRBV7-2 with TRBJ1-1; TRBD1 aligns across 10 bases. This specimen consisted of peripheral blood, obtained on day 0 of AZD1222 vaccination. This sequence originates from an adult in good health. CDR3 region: CASSPDRGLGTEAFF. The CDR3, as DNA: TGTGCCAGCAGCCCAGACAGGGGGCTAGGGACTGAAGCTTTCTTT. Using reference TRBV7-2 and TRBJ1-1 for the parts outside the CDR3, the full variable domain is GAGVSQSPSNKVTEKGKDVELRCDPISGHTALYWYRQSLGQGLEFLIYFQGNSAPDKSGLPSDRFSAERTGGSVSTLTIQRTQQEDSAVYLCASSPDRGLGTEAFFGQGTRLTVV.